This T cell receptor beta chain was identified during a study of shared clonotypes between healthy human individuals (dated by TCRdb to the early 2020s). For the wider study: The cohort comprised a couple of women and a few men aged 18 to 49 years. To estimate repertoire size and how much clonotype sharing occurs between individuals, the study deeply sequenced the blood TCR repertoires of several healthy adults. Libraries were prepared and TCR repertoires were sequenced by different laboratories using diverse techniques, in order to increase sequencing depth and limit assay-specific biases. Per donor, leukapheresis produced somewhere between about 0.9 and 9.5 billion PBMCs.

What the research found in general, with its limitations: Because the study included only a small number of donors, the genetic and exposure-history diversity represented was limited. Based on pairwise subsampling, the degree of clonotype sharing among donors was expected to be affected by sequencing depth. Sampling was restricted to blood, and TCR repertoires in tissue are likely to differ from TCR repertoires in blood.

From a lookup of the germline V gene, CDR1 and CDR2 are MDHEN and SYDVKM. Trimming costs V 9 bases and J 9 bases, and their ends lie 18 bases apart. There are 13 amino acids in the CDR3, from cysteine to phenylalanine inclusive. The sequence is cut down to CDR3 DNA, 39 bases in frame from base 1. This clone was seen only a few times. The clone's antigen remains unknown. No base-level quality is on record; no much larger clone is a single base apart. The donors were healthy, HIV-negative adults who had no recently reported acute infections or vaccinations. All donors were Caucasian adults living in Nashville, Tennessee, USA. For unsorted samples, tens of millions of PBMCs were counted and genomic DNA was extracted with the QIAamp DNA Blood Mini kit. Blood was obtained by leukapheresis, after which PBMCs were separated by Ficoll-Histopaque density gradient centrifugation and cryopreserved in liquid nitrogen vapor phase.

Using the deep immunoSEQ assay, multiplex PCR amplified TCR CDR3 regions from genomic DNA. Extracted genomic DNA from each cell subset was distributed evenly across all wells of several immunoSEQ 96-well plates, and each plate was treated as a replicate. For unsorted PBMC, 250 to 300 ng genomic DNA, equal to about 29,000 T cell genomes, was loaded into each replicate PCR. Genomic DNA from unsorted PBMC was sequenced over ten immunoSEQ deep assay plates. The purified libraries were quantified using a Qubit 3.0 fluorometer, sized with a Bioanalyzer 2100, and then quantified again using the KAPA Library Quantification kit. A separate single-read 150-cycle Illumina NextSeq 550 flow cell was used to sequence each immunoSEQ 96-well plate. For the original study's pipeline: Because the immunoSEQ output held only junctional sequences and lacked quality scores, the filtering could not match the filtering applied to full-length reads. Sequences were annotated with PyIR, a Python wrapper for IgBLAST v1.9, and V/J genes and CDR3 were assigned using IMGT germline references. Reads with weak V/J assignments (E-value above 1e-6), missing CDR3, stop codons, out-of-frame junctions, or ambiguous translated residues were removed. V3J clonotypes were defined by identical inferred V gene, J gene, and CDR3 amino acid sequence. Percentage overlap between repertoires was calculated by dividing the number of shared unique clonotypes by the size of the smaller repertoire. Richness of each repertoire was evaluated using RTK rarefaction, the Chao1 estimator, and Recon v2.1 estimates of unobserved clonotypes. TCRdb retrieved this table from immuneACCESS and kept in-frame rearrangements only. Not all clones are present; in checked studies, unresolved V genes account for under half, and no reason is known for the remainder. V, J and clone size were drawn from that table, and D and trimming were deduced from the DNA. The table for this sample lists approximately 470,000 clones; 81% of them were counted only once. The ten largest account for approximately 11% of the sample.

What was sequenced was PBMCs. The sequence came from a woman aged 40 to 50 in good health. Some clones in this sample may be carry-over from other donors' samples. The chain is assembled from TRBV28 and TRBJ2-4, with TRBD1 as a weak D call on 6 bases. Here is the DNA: TGTGCCAGTCGACAGGACCCCTTAAGCATTCAGTACTTC. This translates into CASRQDPLSIQYF.